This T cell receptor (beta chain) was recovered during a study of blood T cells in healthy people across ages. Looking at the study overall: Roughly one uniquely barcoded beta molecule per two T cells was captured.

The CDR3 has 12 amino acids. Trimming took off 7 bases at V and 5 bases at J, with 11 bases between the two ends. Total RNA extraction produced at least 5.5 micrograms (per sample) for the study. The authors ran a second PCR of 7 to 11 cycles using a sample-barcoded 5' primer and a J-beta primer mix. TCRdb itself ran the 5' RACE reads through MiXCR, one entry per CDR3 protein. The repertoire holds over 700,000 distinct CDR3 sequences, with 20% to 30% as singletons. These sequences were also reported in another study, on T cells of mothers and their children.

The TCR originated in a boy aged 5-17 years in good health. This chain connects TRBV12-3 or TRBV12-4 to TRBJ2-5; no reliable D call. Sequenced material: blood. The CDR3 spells CASTWGRETQYF. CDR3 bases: TGTGCCAGCACCTGGGGTCGGGAGACCCAGTACTTC.